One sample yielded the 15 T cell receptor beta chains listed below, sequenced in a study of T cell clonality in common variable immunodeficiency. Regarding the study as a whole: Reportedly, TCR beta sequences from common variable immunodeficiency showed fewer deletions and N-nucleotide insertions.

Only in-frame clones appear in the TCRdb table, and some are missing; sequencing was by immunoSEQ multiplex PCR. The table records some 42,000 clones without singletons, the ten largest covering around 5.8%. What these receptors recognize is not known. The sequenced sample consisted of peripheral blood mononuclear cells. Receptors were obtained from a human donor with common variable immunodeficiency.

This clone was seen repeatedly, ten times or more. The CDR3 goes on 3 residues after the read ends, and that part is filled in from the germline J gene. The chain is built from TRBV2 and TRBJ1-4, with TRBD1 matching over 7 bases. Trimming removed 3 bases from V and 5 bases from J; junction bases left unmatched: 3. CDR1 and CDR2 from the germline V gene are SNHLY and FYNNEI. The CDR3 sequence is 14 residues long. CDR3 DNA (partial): TGTGCCAGCAGTGAGTACAGGGGAAATGAAAAA. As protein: CASSEYRGNEK. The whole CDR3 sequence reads CASSEYRGNEKLFF.

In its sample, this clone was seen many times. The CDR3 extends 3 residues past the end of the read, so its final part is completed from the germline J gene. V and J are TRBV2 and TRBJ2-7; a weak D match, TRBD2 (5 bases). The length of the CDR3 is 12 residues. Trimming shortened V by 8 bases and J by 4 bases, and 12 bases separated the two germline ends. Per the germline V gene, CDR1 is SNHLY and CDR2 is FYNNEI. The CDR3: CASFRPGYEQYF. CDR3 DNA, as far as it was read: TGTGCCAGCTTCCGGCCGGGGTACGAG. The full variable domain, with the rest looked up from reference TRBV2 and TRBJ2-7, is EPEVTQTPSHQVTQMGQEVILRCVPISNHLYFYWYRQILGQKVEFLVSFYNNEISEKSEIFDDQFSVERPDGSNFTLKIRSTKLEDSAMYFCASFRPGYEQYFGPGTRLTVT.

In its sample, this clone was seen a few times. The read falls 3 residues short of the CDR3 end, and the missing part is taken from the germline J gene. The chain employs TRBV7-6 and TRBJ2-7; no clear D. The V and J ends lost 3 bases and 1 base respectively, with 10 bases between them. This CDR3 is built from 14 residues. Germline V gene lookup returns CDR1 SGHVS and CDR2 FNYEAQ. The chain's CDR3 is CASSFAALSYEQYF. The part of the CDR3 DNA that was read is TGTGCCAGCAGCTTTGCTGCACTATCCTACGAG.

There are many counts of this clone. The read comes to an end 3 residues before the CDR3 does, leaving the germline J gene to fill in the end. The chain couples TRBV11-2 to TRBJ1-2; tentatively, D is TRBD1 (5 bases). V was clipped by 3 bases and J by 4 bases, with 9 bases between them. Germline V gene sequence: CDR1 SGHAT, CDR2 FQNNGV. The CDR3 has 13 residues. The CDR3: CASSLGLSYGYTF. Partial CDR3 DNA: TGTGCCAGCAGCTTGGGACTGAGCTATGGC. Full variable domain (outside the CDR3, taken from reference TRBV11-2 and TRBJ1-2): EAGVAQSPRYKIIEKRQSVAFWCNPISGHATLYWYQQILGQGPKLLIQFQNNGVVDDSQLPKDRFSAERLKGVDSTLKIQPAKLEDSAVYLCASSLGLSYGYTFGSGTRLTVV.

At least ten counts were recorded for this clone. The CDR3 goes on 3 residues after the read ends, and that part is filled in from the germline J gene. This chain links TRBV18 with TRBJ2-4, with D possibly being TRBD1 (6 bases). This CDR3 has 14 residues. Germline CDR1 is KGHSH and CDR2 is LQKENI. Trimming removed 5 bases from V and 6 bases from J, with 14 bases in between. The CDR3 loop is CASSSRPQGNIQYF. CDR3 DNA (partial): TGTGCCAGCTCATCGCGTCCACAGGGAAACATT.

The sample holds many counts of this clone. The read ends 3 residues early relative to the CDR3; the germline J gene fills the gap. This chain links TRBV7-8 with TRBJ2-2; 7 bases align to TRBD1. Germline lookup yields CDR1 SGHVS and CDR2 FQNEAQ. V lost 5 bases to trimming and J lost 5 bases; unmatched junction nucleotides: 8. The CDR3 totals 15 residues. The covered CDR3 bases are TGTGCCAGCAGCCTCCGACAGGGTGGGACCGGGGAG. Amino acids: CASSLRQGGTGE. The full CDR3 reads CASSLRQGGTGELFF.

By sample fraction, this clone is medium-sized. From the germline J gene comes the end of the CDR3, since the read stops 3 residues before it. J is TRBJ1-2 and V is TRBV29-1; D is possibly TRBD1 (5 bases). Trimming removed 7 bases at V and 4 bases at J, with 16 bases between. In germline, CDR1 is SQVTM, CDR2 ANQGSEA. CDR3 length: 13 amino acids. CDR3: CSGYLGAIYGYTF. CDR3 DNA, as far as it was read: TGCAGCGGTTACCTAGGGGCAATCTATGGC. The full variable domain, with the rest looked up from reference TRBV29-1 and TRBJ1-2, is SAVISQKPSRDICQRGTSLTIQCQVDSQVTMMFWYRQQPGQSLTLIATANQGSEATYESGFVIDKFPISRPNLTFSTLTVSNMSPEDSSIYLCSGYLGAIYGYTFGSGTRLTVV.

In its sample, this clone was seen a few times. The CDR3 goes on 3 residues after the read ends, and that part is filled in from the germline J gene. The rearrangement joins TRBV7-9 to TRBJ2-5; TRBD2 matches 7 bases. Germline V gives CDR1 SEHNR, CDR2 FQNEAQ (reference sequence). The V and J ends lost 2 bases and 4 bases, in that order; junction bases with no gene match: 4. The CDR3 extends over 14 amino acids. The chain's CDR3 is CASSLSGGRETQYF. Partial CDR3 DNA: TGTGCCAGCAGCTTATCGGGGGGAAGAGAGACC.

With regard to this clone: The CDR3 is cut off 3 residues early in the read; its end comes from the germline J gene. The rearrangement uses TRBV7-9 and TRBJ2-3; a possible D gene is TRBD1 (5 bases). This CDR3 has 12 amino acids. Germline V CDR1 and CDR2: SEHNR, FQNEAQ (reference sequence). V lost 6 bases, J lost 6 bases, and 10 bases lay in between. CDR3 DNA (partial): TGTGCCAGCAGAGCAGGGTTGGATACG. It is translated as CASRAGLDT. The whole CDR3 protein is CASRAGLDTQYF.

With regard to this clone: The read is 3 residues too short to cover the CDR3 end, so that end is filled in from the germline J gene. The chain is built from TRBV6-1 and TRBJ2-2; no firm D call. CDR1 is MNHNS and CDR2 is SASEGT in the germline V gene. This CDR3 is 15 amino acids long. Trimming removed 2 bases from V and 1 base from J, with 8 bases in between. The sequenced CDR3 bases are TGTGCCAGCAGTGAAAGTAGGGTGAACACCGGGGAG. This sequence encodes CASSESRVNTGE. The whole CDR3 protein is CASSESRVNTGELFF.

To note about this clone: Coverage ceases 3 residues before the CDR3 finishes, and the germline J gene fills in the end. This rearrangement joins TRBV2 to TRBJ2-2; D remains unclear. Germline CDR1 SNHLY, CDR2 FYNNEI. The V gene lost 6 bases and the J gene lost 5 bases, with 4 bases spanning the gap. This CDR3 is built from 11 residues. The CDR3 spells CASRLTGELFF. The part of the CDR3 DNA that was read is TGTGCCAGCAGACTAACCGGGGAG.

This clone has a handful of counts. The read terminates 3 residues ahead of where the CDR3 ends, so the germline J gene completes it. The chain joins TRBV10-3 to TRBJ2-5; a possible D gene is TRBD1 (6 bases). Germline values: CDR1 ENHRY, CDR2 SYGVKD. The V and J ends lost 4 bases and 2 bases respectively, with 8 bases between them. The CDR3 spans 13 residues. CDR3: CAISGGQQETQYF. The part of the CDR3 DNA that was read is TGTGCCATCAGTGGCGGACAGCAAGAGACC.

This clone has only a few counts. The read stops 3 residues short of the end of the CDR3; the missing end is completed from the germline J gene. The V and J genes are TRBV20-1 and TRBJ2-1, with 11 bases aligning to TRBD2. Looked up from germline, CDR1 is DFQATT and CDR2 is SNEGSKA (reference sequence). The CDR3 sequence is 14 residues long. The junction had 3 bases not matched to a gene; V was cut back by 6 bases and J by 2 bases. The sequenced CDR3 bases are TGCAGTGCAAAGGGACTAGCGGCCTACAATGAG. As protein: CSAKGLAAYNE. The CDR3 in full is CSAKGLAAYNEQFF.

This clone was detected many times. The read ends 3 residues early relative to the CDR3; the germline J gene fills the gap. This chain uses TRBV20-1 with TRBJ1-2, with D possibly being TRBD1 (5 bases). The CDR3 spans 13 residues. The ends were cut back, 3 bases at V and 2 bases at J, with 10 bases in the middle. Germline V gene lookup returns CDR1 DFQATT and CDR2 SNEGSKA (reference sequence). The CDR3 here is CSASREENYGYTF. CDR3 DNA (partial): TGCAGTGCTAGCAGGGAGGAAAACTATGGC.

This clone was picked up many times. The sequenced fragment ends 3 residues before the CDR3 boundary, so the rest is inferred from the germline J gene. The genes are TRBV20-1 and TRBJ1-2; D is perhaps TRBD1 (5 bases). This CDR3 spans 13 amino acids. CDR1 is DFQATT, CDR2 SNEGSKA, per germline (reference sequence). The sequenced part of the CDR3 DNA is TGCAGTGCTAGATGGGGCCAAAGATACGGC. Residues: CSARWGQRYG. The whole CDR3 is CSARWGQRYGYTF.